These 19 T cell receptor beta chains originate from one sample sequenced in a study of T cell repertoires in aging, cancer and after chemotherapy. Peripheral blood genomic DNA, not sorted cells or RNA, was the template. Multiplex touch-down PCR with TRB-A/B primers amplified rearranged V-D-J TRB sequences. TCRdb re-analysed the multiplex PCR reads in MiXCR, keeping a single row per CDR3 protein. The sample consists of about 12,000 distinct CDR3 sequences, just over 30% of them appearing once. Sequencing used blood. These receptors were taken from a human donor in good health. The donor label of this sample is uncertain.

The CDR3 bases are TGTGCCAGCAGCTTAGTGGGCGAATACCGGAACTATGGCTACACCTTC. Translation: CASSLVGEYRNYGYTF. This chain uses TRBV7-9 with TRBJ1-2; D is unresolved. CDR3 length: 16 amino acids. The ends were cut back, 1 base at V and 2 bases at J, with 14 bases in the middle. Per germline, CDR1 SEHNR and CDR2 FQNEAQ (reference sequence). Looking up the rest from reference TRBV7-9 and TRBJ1-2 gives the full variable domain: DTGVSQNPRHKITKRGQNVTFRCDPISEHNRLYWYRQTLGQGPEFLTYFQNEAQLEKSRLLSDRFSAERPKGSFSTLEIQRTEQGDSAMYLCASSLVGEYRNYGYTFGSGTRLTVV.

The chain links TRBV5-4 to TRBJ1-6, with D possibly being TRBD1 (6 bases). Trimming left V 0 bases short and J 3 bases short, with 7 bases between. The CDR3 covers 15 residues. Per the germline V gene, CDR1 is SGHNT and CDR2 is YYREEE (reference sequence). This CDR3 is CASSLDRDYNSPLHF. The CDR3 coding sequence is TGTGCCAGCAGCTTGGACAGGGACTATAATTCACCCCTCCACTTT.

This sequence joins TRBV19 and TRBJ1-2, with 8 bases aligning to TRBD1. Germline V gives CDR1 LNHDA, CDR2 SQIVND (reference sequence). V shed 6 bases and J 2 bases; nucleotides not matched to a gene: 5. The CDR3 sequence is 14 residues long. The CDR3 DNA sequence: TGTGCCAGTAGCTTGAGACAGGGGAACTATGGCTACACCTTC. Translating it yields CASSLRQGNYGYTF.

This clonotype showed up just a few times. The genes are TRBV6-5 and TRBJ2-7; D is perhaps TRBD1 or TRBD2 (5 bases each). V was trimmed by 5 bases and J by 0 bases, leaving 8 bases between them. The germline V gene encodes CDR1 MNHEY and CDR2 SVGAGI. This CDR3 is built from 13 residues. In DNA form, the CDR3 reads TGTGCCAGCAGTGCAGGGAGCTCCTACGAGCAGTACTTC. This encodes CASSAGSSYEQYF.

This clonotype was counted only a few times. The chain combines TRBV15 with TRBJ2-7; D gene unclear. Trimming removed 2 bases from V and 4 bases from J, with 15 bases in between. The CDR3 sequence is 15 residues long. Germline-derived CDR1 and CDR2 are LNHNV and YYDKDF (reference sequence). Here the CDR3 reads CATSRFSTGFYEQYF. The CDR3 DNA sequence: TGTGCCACCAGCAGATTTTCGACTGGCTTTTACGAGCAGTACTTC.

This clonotype was counted only a few times. This sequence joins TRBV6-5 and TRBJ1-2; 8 nucleotides align to TRBD1. Looked up from germline, CDR1 is MNHEY and CDR2 is SVGAGI. Trimming removed 0 bases from V and 4 bases from J; junction bases left unmatched: 1. The CDR3 has 14 amino acids. CDR3 sequence (DNA): TGTGCCAGCAGTTACTCGGACAGGGTCTATGGCTACACCTTC. It translates to CASSYSDRVYGYTF.

This clonotype was seen a few times. V usage is TRBV10-2 and J usage is TRBJ2-2; TRBD2 is a possible D gene (5 bases). In germline, CDR1 is WSHSY, CDR2 SAAADI. This CDR3 is 13 amino acids long. V gave up 10 bases and J gave up 0 bases, with 9 bases separating them. The CDR3 nucleotides read TGCGCCACCAAGACTACGAACACCGGGGAGCTGTTTTTT. It translates to CATKTTNTGELFF.

The chain has TRBV6-6 and TRBJ1-2; perhaps TRBD1 as D (5 bases). The CDR3 has 14 residues. Trimming took 5 bases from V and 4 from J, leaving 14 bases between them. Germline V gene sequence: CDR1 MNHNY, CDR2 SVGAGI (reference sequence). CDR3 sequence (DNA): TGTGCCAGCAGTCCGGACCTCGGGGGCTATGGCTACACCTTC. Protein: CASSPDLGGYGYTF.

The V call is TRBV5-4, the J call TRBJ2-1, with a tentative D call TRBD2 (5 bases). V lost 4 bases and J lost 8, with 13 bases in between. CDR1 is SGHNT, CDR2 YYREEE, per germline (reference sequence). This CDR3 spans 13 amino acids. DNA for the CDR3: TGTGCCAGCAGCGCGCCCCAGGAGGATGAGCAGTTCTTC. The encoded protein is CASSAPQEDEQFF.

The chain carries TRBV12-3 or TRBV12-4 and TRBJ1-1, with D maybe TRBD1 (6 bases). Trimming removed 6 bases from V and 6 bases from J, with 11 bases in between. The CDR3 is 12 residues long. The CDR3 nucleotides read TGTGCCAGCAGCCCTGGACAGTCTGAAGCTTTCTTT. As protein: CASSPGQSEAFF.

The chain has TRBV18 and TRBJ1-6; D gene ambiguous. Germline values: CDR1 KGHSH, CDR2 LQKENI. The V end was cut by 6 bases, the J end by 8 bases, with 14 bases between. The CDR3 is 14 residues long. The DNA of the CDR3 is TGTGCCAGCTCGTCGGCCGGAGACTATTCACCCCTCCACTTT. Protein sequence: CASSSAGDYSPLHF.

This clonotype was seen only a few times. The gene calls are TRBV10-3 and TRBJ2-5; D may match TRBD1 or TRBD2 (6 bases each). Germline-derived CDR1 and CDR2 are ENHRY and SYGVKD. The V end lost 6 bases, the J end lost 1 base, and 9 bases lay between the germline ends. This CDR3 has 13 amino acids. The chain's CDR3 is CAIRRGAQETQYF. The DNA of the CDR3 is TGTGCCATCAGGAGGGGGGCCCAAGAGACCCAGTACTTC.

The chain has TRBV27 and TRBJ2-7; TRBD2 might be the D (5 bases). CDR1 is MNHEY and CDR2 is SMNVEV in the germline V gene (reference sequence). The CDR3 spans 16 residues. Trimming left V 3 bases short and J 5 bases short, with 20 bases between. The CDR3 DNA follows: TGTGCCAGCAGTTTGAGCTCAACCGGAGGATTGGACGAGCAGTACTTC. This sequence encodes CASSLSSTGGLDEQYF.

This chain connects TRBV7-6 to TRBJ2-5, with 13 bases fitting TRBD2. Germline values: CDR1 SGHVS, CDR2 FNYEAQ. Trimming took 5 bases from V and 1 from J; bases not matched to a gene: 4. The CDR3 has 16 residues. The CDR3 DNA reads as TGTGCCAGCAGCCCCGGGACTAGCGGGGTCCAAGAGACCCAGTACTTC. Protein product: CASSPGTSGVQETQYF.

The chain carries TRBV5-5 and TRBJ2-7; D unclear. Germline lookup yields CDR1 SGHKS and CDR2 YYEKEE (reference sequence). Trimming pared 5 bases from V and 2 bases from J, leaving 17 bases between. The CDR3 covers 15 residues. The CDR3 sequence: CASRTSYGPPYEQYF. In nucleotides, the CDR3 is TGTGCCAGCAGAACCTCGTACGGGCCCCCCTACGAGCAGTACTTC.

In its sample, this clonotype ranks as medium-sized. The chain links TRBV6-5 to TRBJ1-2; possible D gene TRBD1, 5 bases. Germline V lookup: CDR1 MNHEY, CDR2 SVGAGI. Trimming pared 2 bases from V and 3 bases from J, leaving 10 bases between. The CDR3 consists of 14 residues. The CDR3 loop is CASSYGRGYYGYTF. CDR3 nucleotide sequence: TGTGCCAGCAGTTACGGGCGGGGCTACTATGGCTACACCTTC.

The sample holds a few counts of this clonotype. The V gene is TRBV6-5, the J gene TRBJ2-5, with 7 bases lining up with TRBD1. The CDR3 is made up of 15 amino acids. The V and J ends lost 3 bases and 5 bases, in that order; junction bases with no gene match: 9. Germline lookup yields CDR1 MNHEY and CDR2 SVGAGI. CDR3 sequence reads: CASSYPGRGQETQYF. CDR3 nucleotide sequence: TGTGCCAGCAGTTATCCCGGTAGGGGGCAGGAGACCCAGTACTTC.

V is TRBV12-3 or TRBV12-4 and J is TRBJ2-2; 7 nucleotides match TRBD1. CDR3 size: 15 residues. The V and J ends lost 3 bases and 1 base, in that order; junction bases with no gene match: 2. The CDR3 here is CASSFGDRNTGELFF. The CDR3 DNA is TGTGCCAGCAGTTTCGGGGACAGGAACACCGGGGAGCTGTTTTTT.

This clonotype was seen only a few times. The chain carries TRBV15 and TRBJ2-7; D is possibly TRBD1 or TRBD2 (5 bases each). V lost 2 bases, J lost 7 bases, and 18 bases lay in between. This CDR3 comprises 15 residues. Looked up from germline, CDR1 is LNHNV and CDR2 is YYDKDF (reference sequence). The chain's CDR3 is CATSRNRDRIGEQYF. The CDR3 DNA reads TGTGCCACCAGCAGAAACCGGGACCGCATCGGGGAGCAGTACTTC.